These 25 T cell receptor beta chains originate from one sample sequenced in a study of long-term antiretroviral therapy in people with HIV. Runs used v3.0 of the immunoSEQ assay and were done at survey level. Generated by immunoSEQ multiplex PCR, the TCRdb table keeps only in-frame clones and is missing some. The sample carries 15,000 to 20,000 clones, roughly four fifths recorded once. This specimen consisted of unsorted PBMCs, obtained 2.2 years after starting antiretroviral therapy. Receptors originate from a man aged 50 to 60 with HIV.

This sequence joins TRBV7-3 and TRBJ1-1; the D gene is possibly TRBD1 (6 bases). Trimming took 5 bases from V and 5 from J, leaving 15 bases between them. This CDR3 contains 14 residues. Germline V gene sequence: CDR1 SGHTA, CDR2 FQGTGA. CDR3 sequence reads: CASSPQGRRTEAFF. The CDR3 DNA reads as TGTGCCAGCAGCCCACAGGGAAGGAGGACTGAAGCTTTCTTT.

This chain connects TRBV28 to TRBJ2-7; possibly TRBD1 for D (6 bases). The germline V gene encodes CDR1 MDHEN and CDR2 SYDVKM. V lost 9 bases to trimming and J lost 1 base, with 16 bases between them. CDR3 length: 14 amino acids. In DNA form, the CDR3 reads TGTGCCAGTAGCAGGGGTATAATGTCCTACGAGCAGTACTTC. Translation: CASSRGIMSYEQYF.

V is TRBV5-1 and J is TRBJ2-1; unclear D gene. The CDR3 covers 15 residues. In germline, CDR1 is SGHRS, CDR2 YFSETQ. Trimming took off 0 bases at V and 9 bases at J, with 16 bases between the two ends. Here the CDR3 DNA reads TGCGCCAGCAGCTTGGAAGTCAGAGGTATAGGTGAGCAGTTCTTC. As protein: CASSLEVRGIGEQFF.

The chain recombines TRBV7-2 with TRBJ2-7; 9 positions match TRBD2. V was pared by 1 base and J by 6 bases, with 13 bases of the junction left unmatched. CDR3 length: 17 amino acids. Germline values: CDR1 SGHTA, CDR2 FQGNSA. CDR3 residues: CASSLGTSAKRALEQYF. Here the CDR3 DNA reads TGTGCCAGCAGCTTAGGGACTAGCGCCAAACGGGCCCTCGAGCAGTACTTC.

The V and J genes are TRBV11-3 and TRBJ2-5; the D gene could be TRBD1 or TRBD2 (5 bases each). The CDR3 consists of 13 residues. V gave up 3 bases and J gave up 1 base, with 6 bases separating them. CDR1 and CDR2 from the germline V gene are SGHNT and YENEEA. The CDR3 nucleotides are TGTGCCAGCAGCTTCGGGGCCCAAGAGACCCAGTACTTC. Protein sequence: CASSFGAQETQYF.

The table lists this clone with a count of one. The CDR3 region has the DNA TGTGCCAGCAGCCCTCGGGTGGCGAACAATGAGCAGTTCTTC. Translated, it gives CASSPRVANNEQFF. The rearrangement uses TRBV9 and TRBJ2-1; D call uncertain. The length of the CDR3 is 14 residues. Germline-derived CDR1 and CDR2 are SGDLS and YYNGEE. V was cut by 4 bases and J by 5 bases, with 13 bases left in between.

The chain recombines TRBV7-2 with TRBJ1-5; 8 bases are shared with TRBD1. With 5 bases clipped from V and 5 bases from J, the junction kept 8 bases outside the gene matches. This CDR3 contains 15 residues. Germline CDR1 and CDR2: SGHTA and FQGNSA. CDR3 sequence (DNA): TGTGCCAGCAGCCTAGGACAGGGAGCTTATCAGCCCCAGCATTTT. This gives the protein CASSLGQGAYQPQHF.

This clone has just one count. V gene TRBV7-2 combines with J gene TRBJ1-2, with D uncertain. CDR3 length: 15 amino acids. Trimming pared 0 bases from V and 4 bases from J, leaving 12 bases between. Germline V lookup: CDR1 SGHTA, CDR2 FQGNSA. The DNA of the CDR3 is TGTGCCAGCAGCTTAGCGCGGCGGCGGAGCTATGGCTACACCTTC. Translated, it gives CASSLARRRSYGYTF.

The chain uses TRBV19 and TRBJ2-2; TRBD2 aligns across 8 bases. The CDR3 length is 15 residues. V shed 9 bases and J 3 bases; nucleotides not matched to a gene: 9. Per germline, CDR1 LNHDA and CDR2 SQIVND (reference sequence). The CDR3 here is CASRLSLADTGELFF. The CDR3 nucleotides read TGTGCCAGCCGCTTATCACTAGCGGACACCGGGGAGCTGTTTTTT.

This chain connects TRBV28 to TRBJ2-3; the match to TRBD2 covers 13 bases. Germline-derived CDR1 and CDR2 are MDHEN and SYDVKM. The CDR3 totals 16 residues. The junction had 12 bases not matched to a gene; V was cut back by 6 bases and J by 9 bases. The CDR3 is CASSPWTSGREETQYF. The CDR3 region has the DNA TGTGCCAGCAGCCCCTGGACTAGCGGGAGAGAAGAAACGCAGTATTTT.

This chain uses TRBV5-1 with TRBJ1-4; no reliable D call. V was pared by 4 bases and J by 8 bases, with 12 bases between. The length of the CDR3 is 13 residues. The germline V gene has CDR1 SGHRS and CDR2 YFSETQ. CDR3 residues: CASSPDGEEKLFF. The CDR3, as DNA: TGCGCCAGCAGCCCGGACGGGGAAGAAAAACTGTTTTTT.

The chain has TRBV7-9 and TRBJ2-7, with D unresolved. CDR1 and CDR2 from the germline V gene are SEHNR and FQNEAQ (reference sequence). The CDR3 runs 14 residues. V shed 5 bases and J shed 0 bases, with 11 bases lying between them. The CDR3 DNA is TGTGCCAGCAGCCCCCCGGGCCGCTCCTACGAGCAGTACTTC. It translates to CASSPPGRSYEQYF.

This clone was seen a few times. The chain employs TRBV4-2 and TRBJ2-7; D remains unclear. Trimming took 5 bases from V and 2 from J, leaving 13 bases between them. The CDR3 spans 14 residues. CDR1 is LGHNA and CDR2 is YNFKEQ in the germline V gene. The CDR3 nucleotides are TGTGCCAGCAGCGAGCCGGCAGGAGCCTACGAGCAGTACTTC. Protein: CASSEPAGAYEQYF.

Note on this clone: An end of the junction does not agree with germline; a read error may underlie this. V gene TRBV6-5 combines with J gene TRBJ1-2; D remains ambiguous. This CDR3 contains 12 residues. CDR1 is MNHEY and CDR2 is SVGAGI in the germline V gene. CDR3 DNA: TGTGCCAGCAGCCCCCCGGGATATGTCTACACCTTC. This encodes CASSPPGYVYTF.

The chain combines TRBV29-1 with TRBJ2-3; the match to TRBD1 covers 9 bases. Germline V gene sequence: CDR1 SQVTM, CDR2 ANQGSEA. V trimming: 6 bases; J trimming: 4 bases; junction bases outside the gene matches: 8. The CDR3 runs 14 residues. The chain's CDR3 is CSVRTGDNPDTQYF. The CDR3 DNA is TGCAGCGTCCGGACAGGGGATAACCCAGATACGCAGTATTTT.

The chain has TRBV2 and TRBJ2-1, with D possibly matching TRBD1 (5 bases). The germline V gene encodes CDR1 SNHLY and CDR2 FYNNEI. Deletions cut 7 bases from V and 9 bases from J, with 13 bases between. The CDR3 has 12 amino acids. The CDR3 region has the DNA TGTGCCAGCAAGATCAGGGAAGGTGAGCAGTTCTTC. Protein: CASKIREGEQFF. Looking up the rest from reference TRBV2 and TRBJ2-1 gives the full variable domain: EPEVTQTPSHQVTQMGQEVILRCVPISNHLYFYWYRQILGQKVEFLVSFYNNEISEKSEIFDDQFSVERPDGSNFTLKIRSTKLEDSAMYFCASKIREGEQFFGPGTRLTVL.

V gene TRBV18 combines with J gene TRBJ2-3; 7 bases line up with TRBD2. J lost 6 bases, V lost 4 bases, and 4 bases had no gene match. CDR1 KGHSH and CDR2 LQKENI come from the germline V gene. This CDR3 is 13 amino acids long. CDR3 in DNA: TGTGCCAGCTCACGGGACTATGCGGATACGCAGTATTTT. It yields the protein CASSRDYADTQYF.

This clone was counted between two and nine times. The CDR3 spells CASTTTWGGEQFF. DNA for the CDR3: TGTGCCAGCACGACCACTTGGGGTGGTGAGCAGTTCTTC. This sequence joins TRBV7-9 and TRBJ2-1; no clear D. The V and J ends lost 7 bases and 9 bases respectively, with 16 bases between them. This CDR3 has 13 residues. Germline values: CDR1 SEHNR, CDR2 FQNEAQ (reference sequence).

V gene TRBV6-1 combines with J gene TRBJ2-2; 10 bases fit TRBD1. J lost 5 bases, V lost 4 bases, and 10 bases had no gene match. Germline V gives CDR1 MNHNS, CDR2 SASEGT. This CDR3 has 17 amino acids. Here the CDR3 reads CASSAGQGNSGTGELFF. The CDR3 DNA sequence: TGTGCCAGCAGTGCGGGACAGGGGAATTCGGGAACCGGGGAGCTGTTTTTT.

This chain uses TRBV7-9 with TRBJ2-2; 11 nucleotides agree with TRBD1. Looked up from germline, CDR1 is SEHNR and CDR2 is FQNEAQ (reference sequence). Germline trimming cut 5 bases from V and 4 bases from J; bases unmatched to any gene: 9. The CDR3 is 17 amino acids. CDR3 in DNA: TGTGCCAGCAGCGCGGCCTGGACAGGGGGCGGCACCGGGGAGCTGTTTTTT. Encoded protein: CASSAAWTGGGTGELFF.

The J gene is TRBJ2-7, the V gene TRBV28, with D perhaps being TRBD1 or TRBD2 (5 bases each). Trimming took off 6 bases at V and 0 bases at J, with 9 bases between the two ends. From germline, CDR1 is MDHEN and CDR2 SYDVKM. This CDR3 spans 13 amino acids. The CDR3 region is CASRGVNSYEQYF. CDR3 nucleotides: TGTGCCAGCAGGGGGGTCAACTCCTACGAGCAGTACTTC.

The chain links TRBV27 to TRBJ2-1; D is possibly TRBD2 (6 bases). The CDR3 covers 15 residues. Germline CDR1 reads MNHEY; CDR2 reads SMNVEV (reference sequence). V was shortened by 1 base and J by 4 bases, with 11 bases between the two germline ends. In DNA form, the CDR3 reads TGTGCCAGCAGTTTATTCCGGGACTTTTACAATGAGCAGTTCTTC. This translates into CASSLFRDFYNEQFF.

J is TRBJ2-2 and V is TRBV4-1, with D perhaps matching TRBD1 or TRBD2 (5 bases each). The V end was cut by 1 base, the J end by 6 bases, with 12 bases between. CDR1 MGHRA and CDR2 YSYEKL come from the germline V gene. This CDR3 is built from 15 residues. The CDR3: CASSQGIRGAGELFF. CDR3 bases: TGCGCCAGCAGCCAAGGTATCCGGGGCGCCGGGGAGCTGTTTTTT.

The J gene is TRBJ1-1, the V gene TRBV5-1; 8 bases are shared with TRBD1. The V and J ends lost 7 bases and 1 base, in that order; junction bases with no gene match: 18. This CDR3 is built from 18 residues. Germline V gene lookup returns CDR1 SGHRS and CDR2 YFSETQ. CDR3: CASSGPHGQGTGNTEAFF. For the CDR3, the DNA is TGCGCCAGCTCCGGCCCTCACGGACAGGGAACGGGGAACACTGAAGCTTTCTTT. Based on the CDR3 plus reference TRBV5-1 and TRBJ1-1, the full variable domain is KAGVTQTPRYLIKTRGQQVTLSCSPISGHRSVSWYQQTPGQGLQFLFEYFSETQRNKGNFPGRFSGRQFSNSRSEMNVSTLELGDSALYLCASSGPHGQGTGNTEAFFGQGTRLTVV.

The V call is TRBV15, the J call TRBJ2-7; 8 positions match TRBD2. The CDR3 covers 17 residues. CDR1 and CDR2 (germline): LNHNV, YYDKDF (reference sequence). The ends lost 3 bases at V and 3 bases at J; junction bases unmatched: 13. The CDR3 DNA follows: TGTGCCACCAGCAGGGGGCTTAGTGGTAGCGGGAACTACGAGCAGTACTTC. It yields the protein CATSRGLSGSGNYEQYF.